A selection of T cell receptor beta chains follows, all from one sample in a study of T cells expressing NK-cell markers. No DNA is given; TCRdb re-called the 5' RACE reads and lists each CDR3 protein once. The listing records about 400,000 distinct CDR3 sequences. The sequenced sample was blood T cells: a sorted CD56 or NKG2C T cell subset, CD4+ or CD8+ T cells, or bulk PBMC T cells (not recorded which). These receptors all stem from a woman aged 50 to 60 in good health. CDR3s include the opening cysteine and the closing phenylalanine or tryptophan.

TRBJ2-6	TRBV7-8	CASSRTNSGANVLTF
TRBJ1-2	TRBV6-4	CASSEGQGSGGYTF
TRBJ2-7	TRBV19	CASSGSNEQYF
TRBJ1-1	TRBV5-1	CASSLARGNTEAFF
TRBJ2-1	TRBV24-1	CATSDSFSGTEYNEQFF
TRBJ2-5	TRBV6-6	CASSYPSGVKETQYF
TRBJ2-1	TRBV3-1	CASSQVKGKASLNEQFF
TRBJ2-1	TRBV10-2	CASTLAGGPHNEQFF
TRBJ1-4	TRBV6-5	CASRLTVLGNEKLFF
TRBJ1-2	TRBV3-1	CASSQGNRADYGYTF
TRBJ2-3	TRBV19	CASRTTGAGTDTQYF
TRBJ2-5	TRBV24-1	CATSEGTFGTQYF
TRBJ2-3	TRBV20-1	CSAEILGGDTQYF
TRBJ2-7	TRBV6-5	CASSYSDRKNEQYF
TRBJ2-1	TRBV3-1	CASSQERLSGSRNEQFF
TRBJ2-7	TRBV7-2	CASSTDRPSYEQYF
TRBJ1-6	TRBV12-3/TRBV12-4	CASSLGAAGPSPLHF
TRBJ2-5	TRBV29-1	CSVERWGAAWTQYF
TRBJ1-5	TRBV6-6	CASSYHERMDQPQHF
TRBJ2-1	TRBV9	CASSVGSRGHNEQFF
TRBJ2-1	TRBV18	CASQPGQGRNEQFF
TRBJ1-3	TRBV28	CASRRTLEPTIYF
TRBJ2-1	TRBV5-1	CASSPKSTGGNNEQFF
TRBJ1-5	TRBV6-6	CASRPLGGASQPQHF
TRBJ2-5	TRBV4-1	CASSSSGATYQETQYF
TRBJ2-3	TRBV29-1	CSSSGRMQDTQYF
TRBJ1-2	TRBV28	CASSLPRLVGYTF
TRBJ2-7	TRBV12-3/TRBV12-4	CASSLRDSTYEQYF
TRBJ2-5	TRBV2	CASNGHAETQYF
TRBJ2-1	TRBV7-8	CASSLIRTSGRPLASNEQFF
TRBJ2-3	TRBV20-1	CSASRRTSATDTQYF
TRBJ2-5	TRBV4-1	CASGAGTLETQYF
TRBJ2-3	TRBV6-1	CATRLAGGSDTQYF
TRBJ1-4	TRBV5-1	CASSPSGTVNEKLFF
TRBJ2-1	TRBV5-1	CASQTTGGKGQFF
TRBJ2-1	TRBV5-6	CASSLFSDSYNEQFF
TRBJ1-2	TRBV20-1	CSAYESRTYGYTF
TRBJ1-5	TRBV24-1	CATSDGILQPQHF
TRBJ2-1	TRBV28	CASSFRNEQFF
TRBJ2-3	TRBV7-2	CASSWIAGGGGDTQYF
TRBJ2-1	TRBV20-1	CSAMGREGRYNEQFF
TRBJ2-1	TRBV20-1	CSASRITGTLYNEQFF
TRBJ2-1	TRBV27	CASSLNPGLALGNEQFF
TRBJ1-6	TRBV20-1	CSADPLRTGDSPLHF
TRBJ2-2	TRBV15	CATSIGRTGELFF
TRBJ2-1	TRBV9	CASSPFPHNEQFF